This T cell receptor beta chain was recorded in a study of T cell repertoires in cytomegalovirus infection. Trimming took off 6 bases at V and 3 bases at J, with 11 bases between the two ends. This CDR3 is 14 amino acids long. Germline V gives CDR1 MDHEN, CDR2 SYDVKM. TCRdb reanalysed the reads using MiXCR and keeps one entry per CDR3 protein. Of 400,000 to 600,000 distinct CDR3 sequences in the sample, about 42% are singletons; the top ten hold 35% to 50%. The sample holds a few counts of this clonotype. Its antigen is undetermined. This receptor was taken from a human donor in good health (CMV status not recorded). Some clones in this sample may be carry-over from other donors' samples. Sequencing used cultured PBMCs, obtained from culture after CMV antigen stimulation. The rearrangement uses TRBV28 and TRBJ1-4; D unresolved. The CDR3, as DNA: TGTGCCAGCAGGACCCTACCCTCTAATGAAAAACTGTTTTTT. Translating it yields CASRTLPSNEKLFF.